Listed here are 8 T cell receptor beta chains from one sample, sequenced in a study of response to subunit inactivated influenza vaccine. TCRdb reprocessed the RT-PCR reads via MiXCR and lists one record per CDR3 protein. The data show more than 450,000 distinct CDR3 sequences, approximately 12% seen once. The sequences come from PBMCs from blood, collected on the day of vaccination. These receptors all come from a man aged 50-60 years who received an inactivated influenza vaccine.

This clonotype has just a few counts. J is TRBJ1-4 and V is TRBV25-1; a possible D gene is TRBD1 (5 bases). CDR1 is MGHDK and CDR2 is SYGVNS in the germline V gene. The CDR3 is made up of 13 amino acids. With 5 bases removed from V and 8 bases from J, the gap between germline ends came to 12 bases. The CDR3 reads CASSLRGGEKLFF. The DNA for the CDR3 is TGTGCCAGCAGTTTAAGGGGCGGGGAAAAACTGTTTTTT.

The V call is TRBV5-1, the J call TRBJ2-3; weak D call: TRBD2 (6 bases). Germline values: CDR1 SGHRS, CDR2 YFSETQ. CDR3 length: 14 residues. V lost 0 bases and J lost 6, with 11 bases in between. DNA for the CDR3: TGCGCCAGCAGCTTGGCTAGCGCGGGGGATACGCAGTATTTT. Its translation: CASSLASAGDTQYF.

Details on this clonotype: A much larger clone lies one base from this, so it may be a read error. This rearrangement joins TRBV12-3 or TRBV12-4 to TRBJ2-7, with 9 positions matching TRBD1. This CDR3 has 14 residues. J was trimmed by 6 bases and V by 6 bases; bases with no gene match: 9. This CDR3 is CASRAGTGTIEQYF. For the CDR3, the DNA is TGTGCCAGCAGGGCCGGGACAGGGACCATCGAGCAGTACTTC.

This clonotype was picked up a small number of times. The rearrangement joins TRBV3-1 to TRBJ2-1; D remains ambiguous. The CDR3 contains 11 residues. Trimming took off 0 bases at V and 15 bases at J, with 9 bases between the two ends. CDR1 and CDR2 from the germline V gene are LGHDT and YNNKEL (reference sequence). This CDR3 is CASSQEELVFF. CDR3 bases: TGTGCCAGCAGCCAAGAAGAATTAGTGTTCTTC.

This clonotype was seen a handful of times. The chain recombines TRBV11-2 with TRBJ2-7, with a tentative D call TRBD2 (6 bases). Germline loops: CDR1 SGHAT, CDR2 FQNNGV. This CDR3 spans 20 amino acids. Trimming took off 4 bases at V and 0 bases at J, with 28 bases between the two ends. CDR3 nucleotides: TGTGCCAGCAGCTCGAGGGGACGGGGGAAGAGCGGTACCAACTCCTACGAGCAGTACTTC. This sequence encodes CASSSRGRGKSGTNSYEQYF.

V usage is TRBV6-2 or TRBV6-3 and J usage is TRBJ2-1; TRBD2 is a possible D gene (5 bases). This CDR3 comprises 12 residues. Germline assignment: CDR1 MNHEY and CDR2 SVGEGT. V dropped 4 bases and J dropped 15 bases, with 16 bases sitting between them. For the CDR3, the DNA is TGTGCCAGCAGTTTCTTGGGAGAGAGTTCGTTCTTC. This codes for CASSFLGESSFF.

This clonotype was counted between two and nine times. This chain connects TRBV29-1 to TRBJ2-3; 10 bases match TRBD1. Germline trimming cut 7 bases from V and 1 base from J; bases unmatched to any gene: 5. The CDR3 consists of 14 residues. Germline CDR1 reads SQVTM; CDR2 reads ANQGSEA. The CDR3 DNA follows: TGCAGCGACCAAGGGACAGGGGGCACAGATACGCAGTATTTT. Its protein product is CSDQGTGGTDTQYF.

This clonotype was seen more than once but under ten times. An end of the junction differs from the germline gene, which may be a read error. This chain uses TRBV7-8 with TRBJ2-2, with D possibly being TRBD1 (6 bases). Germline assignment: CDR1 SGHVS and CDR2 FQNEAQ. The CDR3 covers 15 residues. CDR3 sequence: CASSLGAASTGELFF. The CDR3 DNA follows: TGTGCCAGCAGCTTGGGGGCGGCAAGCACCGGGGAGCTTTTTTTT.